The 23 T cell receptor beta chains presented below share a single source sample, sequenced in a study of blood T cells in healthy people across ages. A J-beta primer mix and a sample-barcoded 5' primer were used in a second PCR of about 7 to 12 cycles. TCRdb reprocessed the 5' RACE reads via MiXCR and lists one record per CDR3 protein. The sample yields some 790,000 distinct CDR3 sequences, 25% to 30% seen once. The sample taken for sequencing was blood. These receptors originate from a woman of 80 years or more in good health.

The V and J genes are TRBV7-8 and TRBJ2-2; tentative D call: TRBD2 (6 bases). This CDR3 contains 17 residues. Trimming took off 0 bases at V and 9 bases at J, with 20 bases between the two ends. In germline, CDR1 is SGHVS, CDR2 FQNEAQ. Written as DNA, the CDR3 is TGTGCCAGCAGCTTAGCCTACAGGTCGCCGGGGGTAAGGGAGCTGTTTTTT. Translated, it gives CASSLAYRSPGVRELFF.

This chain joins TRBV5-1 and TRBJ1-2; 7 nucleotides line up with TRBD1. Germline CDR1 SGHRS, CDR2 YFSETQ. The CDR3 covers 15 residues. V gave up 0 bases and J gave up 7 bases; unmatched junction bases: 9. The DNA for the CDR3 is TGCGCCAGCAGCTTGGCCAGTGAGGGGGCGGGTGGCTACACCTTC. Its protein is CASSLASEGAGGYTF.

This clonotype turned up a few times. The chain recombines TRBV30 with TRBJ2-2; D gene ambiguous. Trimming removed 2 bases at V and 0 bases at J, with 7 bases between. The length of the CDR3 is 14 residues. CDR1 GTSNPN and CDR2 SVGIG come from the germline V gene (reference sequence). CDR3 region: CAWSQVANTGELFF. The CDR3 DNA is TGTGCCTGGAGTCAGGTAGCGAACACCGGGGAGCTGTTTTTT.

This clonotype has a count of ten or more. The rearrangement joins TRBV6-5 to TRBJ1-2; 12 bases line up with TRBD1. This CDR3 has 15 residues. V lost 5 bases and J lost 7; bases outside the gene matches: 8. In germline, CDR1 is MNHEY, CDR2 SVGAGI. This chain's CDR3 is CASSNPGQGASGYTF. The CDR3 nucleotides are TGTGCCAGCAGTAACCCGGGACAGGGGGCTAGTGGCTACACCTTC.

This clonotype was counted between two and nine times. V usage is TRBV7-7 and J usage is TRBJ2-2; D unclear. The CDR3 extends over 13 amino acids. Deletions cut 2 bases from V and 5 bases from J, with 6 bases between. The germline V gene encodes CDR1 SSHAT and CDR2 FNYEAQ (reference sequence). The CDR3 DNA is TGTGCCAGCAGCTTATATGAAACCGGGGAGCTGTTTTTT. Protein sequence: CASSLYETGELFF.

Concerning this clonotype itself: Being one base from a much bigger clone, this may be a read error. The V gene is TRBV4-2, the J gene TRBJ2-1; 8 positions agree with TRBD2. V gave up 4 bases and J gave up 7 bases; unmatched junction bases: 12. Germline V gene lookup returns CDR1 LGHNA and CDR2 YNFKEQ. CDR3 length: 16 residues. DNA for the CDR3: TGTGCCAGCAGCCGGGAGGGCGGGGGGAGGTGGAATGAGCAGTTCTTC. Translation: CASSREGGGRWNEQFF.

The table lists this clonotype with a few counts. V usage is TRBV11-2 and J usage is TRBJ1-4, with no clear D. Germline V lookup: CDR1 SGHAT, CDR2 FQNNGV. This CDR3 contains 15 residues. Trimming took 4 bases from V and 2 from J, leaving 11 bases between them. This CDR3 reads CASSSFGSTNEKLFF. Here the CDR3 DNA reads TGTGCCAGCAGCTCCTTCGGGTCTACTAATGAAAAACTGTTTTTT.

On this clonotype itself: A much larger clone sits a single nucleotide away, making a read error possible. The chain joins TRBV5-1 to TRBJ1-1; D may be TRBD1 (5 bases). This CDR3 has 15 residues. Deletions cut 0 bases from V and 3 bases from J, with 12 bases between. Per the germline V gene, CDR1 is SGHRS and CDR2 is YFSETQ. This CDR3 reads CASSLAGTMDTEAFF. The DNA for the CDR3 is TGCGCCAGCAGCTTGGCCGGGACCATGGACACTGAAGCTTTCTTT.

The table lists this clonotype with many counts. V and J are TRBV15 and TRBJ1-2; no firm D call. This CDR3 comprises 16 residues. Germline CDR1 and CDR2: LNHNV and YYDKDF (reference sequence). V was trimmed by 0 bases and J by 5 bases, leaving 16 bases between them. The CDR3 sequence: CATSRDGRGDSYGYTF. CDR3 sequence (DNA): TGTGCCACCAGCAGAGATGGGCGGGGAGATTCTTATGGCTACACCTTC.

The rearrangement uses TRBV24-1 and TRBJ1-5; no clear D gene. The CDR3 has 12 residues. V was clipped by 2 bases and J by 8 bases, with 6 bases between them. Per germline, CDR1 KGHDR and CDR2 SFDVKD. The CDR3 here is CATSDSGEPQHF. The CDR3 nucleotides are TGTGCCACCAGTGATTCTGGGGAGCCCCAGCATTTT.

This clonotype occurred many times. This rearrangement joins TRBV6-2 or TRBV6-3 to TRBJ2-3; D perhaps matches TRBD1 (6 bases). V was clipped by 1 base and J by 2 bases, with 13 bases between them. The germline V gene has CDR1 MNHEY and CDR2 SVGEGT. This CDR3 has 16 amino acids. In DNA form, the CDR3 reads TGTGCCAGCAGTTACTTCACAGGGCGCACCACAGATACGCAGTATTTT. This translates into CASSYFTGRTTDTQYF.

This clonotype was detected only a few times. The gene calls are TRBV20-1 and TRBJ2-2; D is unresolved. The germline gives CDR1 DFQATT, CDR2 SNEGSKA (reference sequence). V gave up 1 base and J gave up 5 bases, with 17 bases separating them. This CDR3 contains 16 residues. CDR3 DNA sequence: TGCAGTGCTAGAGTATCCGGGCAGGTCGAGACCGGGGAGCTGTTTTTT. As protein: CSARVSGQVETGELFF.

This clonotype came up a few times. The chain uses TRBV7-2 and TRBJ2-5, with 7 bases that match TRBD2. The CDR3 runs 16 residues. Germline CDR1 SGHTA, CDR2 FQGNSA. V was clipped by 1 base and J by 4 bases; unmatched bases: 9. CDR3 sequence (DNA): TGTGCCAGCAGCTTAGGGGTATTGGGGGGGGGAGAGACCCAGTACTTC. This translates into CASSLGVLGGGETQYF.

Many counts were recorded for this clonotype. The chain recombines TRBV7-2 with TRBJ2-3; 12 bases line up with TRBD1. CDR1 and CDR2 from the germline V gene are SGHTA and FQGNSA. CDR3 length: 15 amino acids. After removal of 5 bases from V and 3 bases from J, the junction contained 3 bases not matched to a gene. The CDR3 coding sequence is TGTGCCAGCAGCCGGGACAGGGGGCAGACAGATACGCAGTATTTT. This codes for CASSRDRGQTDTQYF.

The chain's CDR3 is CASSKGGIGSPPQHF. CDR3 nucleotide sequence: TGTGCCAGCAGCAAGGGGGGGATCGGATCCCCGCCCCAGCATTTT. The chain joins TRBV25-1 to TRBJ1-5; maybe TRBD1 (6 bases). Trimming left V 6 bases short and J 9 bases short, with 21 bases between. The CDR3 length is 15 residues. Germline V gene sequence: CDR1 MGHDK, CDR2 SYGVNS.

Only a few counts were recorded for this clonotype. The chain is built from TRBV3-1 and TRBJ1-1; D ambiguous. The germline V gene encodes CDR1 LGHDT and CDR2 YNNKEL (reference sequence). Trimming removed 1 base at V and 7 bases at J, with 7 bases between. The CDR3 spans 12 residues. DNA for the CDR3: TGTGCCAGCAGCCAAGCCAGCAATGAAGCTTTCTTT. This sequence encodes CASSQASNEAFF.

The CDR3: CASSLMGDQPQHF. The CDR3 bases are TGTGCCAGCAGCCTCATGGGAGACCAGCCCCAGCATTTT. The chain has TRBV25-1 and TRBJ1-5; no firm D call. CDR1 is MGHDK, CDR2 SYGVNS, per germline. The CDR3 is made up of 13 amino acids. Trimming removed 6 bases from V and 7 bases from J, with 13 bases in between.

This clonotype was seen more than once but under ten times. The rearrangement uses TRBV27 and TRBJ1-6; tentative D call: TRBD1 (6 bases). Germline CDR1 reads MNHEY; CDR2 reads SMNVEV (reference sequence). This CDR3 is 17 amino acids long. V lost 5 bases and J lost 0, with 14 bases in between. Here the CDR3 reads CASSTRTGSSYNSPLHF. The CDR3 nucleotides are TGTGCCAGCAGTACCCGAACAGGGAGCTCCTATAATTCACCCCTCCACTTT.

This clonotype appeared many times. The chain combines TRBV29-1 with TRBJ2-1; no reliable D call. The germline CDR1 and CDR2 sequences are SQVTM and ANQGSEA. V lost 3 bases and J lost 6, with 12 bases in between. This CDR3 has 13 residues. The CDR3 DNA reads TGCAGCGTTGAGACGGATAGGGCCAATGAGCAGTTCTTC. It codes for CSVETDRANEQFF.

V gene TRBV24-1 combines with J gene TRBJ2-5; D may be TRBD1 (5 bases). The CDR3 is made up of 14 amino acids. Germline CDR1 reads KGHDR; CDR2 reads SFDVKD. V shed 5 bases and J shed 1 base, with 10 bases lying between them. CDR3 sequence: CATSGMTAQETQYF. DNA for the CDR3: TGTGCCACCAGTGGGATGACAGCCCAAGAGACCCAGTACTTC.

This clonotype was seen repeatedly, ten times or more. This chain connects TRBV28 to TRBJ2-7; D perhaps matches TRBD2 (5 bases). The CDR3 consists of 14 residues. The germline gives CDR1 MDHEN, CDR2 SYDVKM. Between the trimmed V and J ends, which lost 6 bases and 1 base, there was a span of 13 bases. The CDR3 region is CASRRPGISYEQYF. The CDR3 coding sequence is TGTGCCAGCAGACGCCCCGGGATTTCCTACGAGCAGTACTTC. Based on the CDR3 plus reference TRBV28 and TRBJ2-7, the full variable domain is DVKVTQSSRYLVKRTGEKVFLECVQDMDHENMFWYRQDPGLGLRLIYFSYDVKMKEKGDIPEGYSVSREKKERFSLILESASTNQTSMYLCASRRPGISYEQYFGPGTRLTVT.

V gene TRBV30 combines with J gene TRBJ1-2, with 8 bases fitting TRBD1. The CDR3 spans 14 residues. Trimming took 2 bases from V and 8 from J; bases not matched to a gene: 10. Germline CDR1 and CDR2: GTSNPN and SVGIG (reference sequence). The CDR3 nucleotides read TGTGCCTGGAGTCCCCGGGACAGGAAAGGGGGCTACACCTTC. This encodes CAWSPRDRKGGYTF.

This clonotype turned up a few times. This chain connects TRBV7-2 to TRBJ1-2, with TRBD1 identical over 8 bases. CDR1 is SGHTA and CDR2 is FQGNSA in the germline V gene. This CDR3 has 13 residues. With 1 base clipped from V and 11 bases from J, the junction kept 6 bases outside the gene matches. The CDR3 nucleotides are TGTGCCAGCAGCTTAGTAGGACAGGGAGGGTACACCTTC. Translation gives CASSLVGQGGYTF.